This T cell receptor (beta chain) stems from a study of blood T cell repertoires in COVID-19. Overall study: Samples came from the United States, Italy and Spain, spanning acute and convalescent COVID-19. Nucleic acid was either cDNA or gDNA, and it came from T cells, B-cell-depleted T cells, or PBMCs.

This CDR3 spans 17 amino acids. Authors' methods: It was from reference gene primer amplification that nucleated cell counts were estimated. Generated by immunoSEQ multiplex PCR, the TCRdb table keeps only in-frame clones and is missing some. That table gives V, J and clone size, and the DNA gave D and trimming. The sample consists of some 70,000 clones, about 90% of them appearing once. The TCR was taken from a woman older than 75 with active COVID-19. The sequenced sample was peripheral blood. This chain uses TRBV21-1 with TRBJ2-7; the table calls TRBD2, which could not be checked here. TRBV21-1 is reported as a pseudogene. CDR3 sequence (DNA): TGTGCCAGCAGCAAAGAAAAAAGCTGGGACTCCACCTACGAGCAGTACTTC. Encoded protein: CASSKEKSWDSTYEQYF.